These 13 T cell receptor beta chains came from one sample sequenced in a study of blood T cells in healthy people across ages. The authors ran a second PCR of about 6 to 11 cycles using a sample-barcoded 5' primer and a J-beta primer mix. In TCRdb, the 5' RACE reads were re-called with MiXCR into one record per CDR3 protein. The sample includes about 580,000 distinct CDR3 sequences, more than 45% of them seen just once. The specimen was blood. These receptor sequences come from a man of 80 years or more in good health.

The chain has TRBV24-1 and TRBJ2-5; 7 bases align to TRBD1. Looked up from germline, CDR1 is KGHDR and CDR2 is SFDVKD. Trimming removed 7 bases from V and 1 base from J; junction bases left unmatched: 2. The CDR3 runs 13 residues. CDR3 in amino acids: CATSRQGQETQYF. The CDR3, as DNA: TGTGCCACCAGCAGACAGGGCCAAGAGACCCAGTACTTC.

Of note for this clonotype: A junction boundary mismatches the germline segment, possibly from a read error. The chain employs TRBV7-7 and TRBJ2-4; a possible D gene is TRBD2 (6 bases). The tail of the sequence fits TRBJ2-7 better, so the J call may be wrong. The CDR3 sequence is 14 residues long. Germline V CDR1 and CDR2: SSHAT, FNYEAQ (reference sequence). CDR3 DNA: TGTGCTAGCAGCTTAGAGGGACTGGGGTACGAGCAGTACTTC. Translation: CASSLEGLGYEQYF.

This clonotype was counted between two and nine times. This rearrangement joins TRBV5-1 to TRBJ1-2, with 8 bases lining up with TRBD1. The V segment lost 3 bases and the J segment 8 bases; nucleotides outside the gene matches: 9. The CDR3 is 14 amino acids. Looked up from germline, CDR1 is SGHRS and CDR2 is YFSETQ. The CDR3 here is CASSSDRVLWGYTF. Here the CDR3 DNA reads TGCGCCAGCAGCTCGGACAGGGTCTTGTGGGGCTACACCTTC.

The chain uses TRBV27 and TRBJ2-6; D is unclear. The V and J ends lost 6 bases and 3 bases respectively, with 12 bases between them. Germline CDR1 is MNHEY and CDR2 is SMNVEV (reference sequence). The CDR3 is 15 residues long. CDR3 DNA: TGTGCCAGCAGCTCGGGCGGCTATGGGGCCAACGTCCTGACTTTC. This translates into CASSSGGYGANVLTF.

A word on this clonotype: One end of the junction varies from germline; a read error may be responsible. The chain is built from TRBV7-2 and TRBJ2-3; TRBD2 might be the D (5 bases). The CDR3 runs 16 residues. The germline gives CDR1 SGHTA, CDR2 FQGNSA. The CDR3 DNA reads TGTGCCGGCAGCCCCGCGCGGGCTAGCATCACAGATACGCAGTATTTT. Its translation: CAGSPARASITDTQYF.

The sample holds a few counts of this clonotype. This CDR3 reads CSVGQPQETQYF. The CDR3 DNA reads as TGCAGCGTAGGACAGCCACAAGAGACCCAGTACTTC. V usage is TRBV29-1 and J usage is TRBJ2-5; possible D gene TRBD1, 6 bases. Between the trimmed V and J ends, which lost 6 bases and 2 bases, there was a span of 10 bases. The CDR3 totals 12 residues. Looked up from germline, CDR1 is SQVTM and CDR2 is ANQGSEA.

The rearrangement links TRBV4-3 to TRBJ2-1; no reliable D call. The CDR3 loop spans 14 amino acids. In germline, CDR1 is LGHNA, CDR2 YSLEER. The germline V and J ends were trimmed by 0 bases and 4 bases, with 7 bases remaining between them. CDR3 sequence (DNA): TGCGCCAGCAGCCAAGATGGACCGTACAATGAGCAGTTCTTC. Protein product: CASSQDGPYNEQFF.

The chain employs TRBV7-2 and TRBJ2-2, with 12 positions matching TRBD2. The germline V gene has CDR1 SGHTA and CDR2 FQGNSA. The junction had 2 bases not matched to a gene; V was cut back by 4 bases and J by 8 bases. CDR3 length: 14 amino acids. CDR3 sequence: CASSSSGGVGELFF. The CDR3, as DNA: TGTGCCAGCAGCTCTAGCGGGGGGGTTGGGGAGCTGTTTTTT.

This clonotype turned up a few times. The J gene is TRBJ2-1, the V gene TRBV25-1, with TRBD2 identical over 8 bases. The CDR3 is made up of 15 amino acids. The V and J ends lost 1 base and 9 bases, in that order; junction bases with no gene match: 8. Germline CDR1 and CDR2: MGHDK and SYGVNS. The CDR3, as DNA: TGTGCCAGCAGTGAATTTGTAGCGGGGTCGGGTGAGCAGTTCTTC. Translating gives CASSEFVAGSGEQFF.

With respect to this clonotype: One end of the junction does not line up with germline, which may come from a read error. V gene TRBV7-3 combines with J gene TRBJ1-1; the D is unclear. This CDR3 spans 14 amino acids. The germline gives CDR1 SGHTA, CDR2 FQGTGA. CDR3 loop: CASSLGGLNSEAFF. CDR3 DNA sequence: TGTGCCAGCAGCTTAGGCGGCCTGAACAGTGAAGCTTTCTTT.

The chain is built from TRBV12-3 or TRBV12-4 and TRBJ2-1; 15 bases are a match to TRBD2. CDR3 length equals 16 residues. V lost 4 bases and J lost 7; bases outside the gene matches: 5. The CDR3 DNA sequence: TGTGCCAGCAGTTCCCTCGGGACTAGCGGGAGGAATGAGCAGTTCTTC. Translated, it gives CASSSLGTSGRNEQFF.

This chain links TRBV29-1 with TRBJ2-1; D unresolved. CDR3 size: 16 residues. Trimming stripped 7 bases from V and 7 bases from J, with 26 bases between. Germline V CDR1 and CDR2: SQVTM, ANQGSEA. CDR3 region: CSALGGSDMGMNEQFF. DNA of the CDR3: TGCAGCGCCCTCGGTGGTTCCGATATGGGTATGAATGAGCAGTTCTTC.

This clonotype was seen a single time. The chain links TRBV3-1 to TRBJ1-2; TRBD1 might be the D (5 bases). The CDR3 is 15 residues long. V gave up 1 base and J gave up 3 bases, with 12 bases separating them. The germline CDR1 and CDR2 sequences are LGHDT and YNNKEL (reference sequence). CDR3 nucleotides: TGTGCCAGCAGCCAAGGGTCAAGGGGCCACTATGGCTACACCTTC. Amino acids: CASSQGSRGHYGYTF.